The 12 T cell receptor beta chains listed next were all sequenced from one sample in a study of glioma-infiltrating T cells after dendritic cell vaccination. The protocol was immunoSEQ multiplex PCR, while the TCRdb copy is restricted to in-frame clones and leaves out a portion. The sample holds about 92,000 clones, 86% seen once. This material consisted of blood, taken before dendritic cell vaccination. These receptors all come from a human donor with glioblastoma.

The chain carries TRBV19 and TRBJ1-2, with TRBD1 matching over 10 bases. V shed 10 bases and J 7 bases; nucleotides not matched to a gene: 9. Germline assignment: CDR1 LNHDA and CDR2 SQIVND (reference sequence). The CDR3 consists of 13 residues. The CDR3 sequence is CAISRQGAVGYTF. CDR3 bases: TGTGCCATCTCCCGACAGGGGGCCGTTGGCTACACCTTC.

The CDR3 region is CASSQEGSERKNIQYF. The CDR3 DNA sequence: TGTGCCAGCAGCCAAGAAGGTTCGGAGCGGAAAAACATTCAGTACTTC. The chain joins TRBV4-2 to TRBJ2-4; TRBD2 is a possible D gene (5 bases). Germline CDR1 is LGHNA and CDR2 is YNFKEQ. The CDR3 is 16 residues long. The germline V and J ends were trimmed by 0 bases and 4 bases, with 13 bases remaining between them.

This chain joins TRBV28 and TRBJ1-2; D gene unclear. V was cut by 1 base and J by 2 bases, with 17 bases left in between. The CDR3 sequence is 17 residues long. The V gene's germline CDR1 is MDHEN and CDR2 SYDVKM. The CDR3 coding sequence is TGTGCCAGCAGTTTATTTGTCTTTTTGGAGCGGAACTATGGCTACACCTTC. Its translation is CASSLFVFLERNYGYTF.

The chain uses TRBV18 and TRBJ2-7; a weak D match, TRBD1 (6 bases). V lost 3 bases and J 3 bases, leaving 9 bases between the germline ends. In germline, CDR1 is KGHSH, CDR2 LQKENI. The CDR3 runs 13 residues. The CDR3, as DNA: TGTGCCAGCTCACCCCTGGACAGCTACGAGCAGTACTTC. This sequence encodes CASSPLDSYEQYF. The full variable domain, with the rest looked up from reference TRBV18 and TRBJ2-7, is NAGVMQNPRHLVRRRGQEARLRCSPMKGHSHVYWYRQLPEEGLKFMVYLQKENIIDESGMPKERFSAEFPKEGPSILRIQQVVRGDSAAYFCASSPLDSYEQYFGPGTRLTVT.

This chain's CDR3 is CASSFLSTGVGNTIYF. CDR3 nucleotide sequence: TGTGCCAGCAGCTTCCTGTCGACAGGGGTTGGAAACACCATATATTTT. This chain uses TRBV5-4 with TRBJ1-3; 8 nucleotides line up with TRBD1. Germline loops: CDR1 SGHNT, CDR2 YYREEE (reference sequence). V lost 2 bases to trimming and J lost 3 bases; unmatched junction nucleotides: 7. The CDR3 has 16 amino acids. Combining the CDR3 with reference TRBV5-4 and TRBJ1-3 gives the whole variable domain ETGVTQSPTHLIKTRGQQVTLRCSSQSGHNTVSWYQQALGQGPQFIFQYYREEENGRGNFPPRFSGLQFPNYSSELNVNALELDDSALYLCASSFLSTGVGNTIYFGEGSWLTVV.

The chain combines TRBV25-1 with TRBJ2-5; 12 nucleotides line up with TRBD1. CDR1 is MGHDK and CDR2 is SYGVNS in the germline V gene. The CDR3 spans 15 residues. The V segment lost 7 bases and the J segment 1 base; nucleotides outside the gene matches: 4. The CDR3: CASTGDRGPQETQYF. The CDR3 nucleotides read TGTGCCAGCACCGGGGACAGGGGGCCCCAAGAGACCCAGTACTTC.

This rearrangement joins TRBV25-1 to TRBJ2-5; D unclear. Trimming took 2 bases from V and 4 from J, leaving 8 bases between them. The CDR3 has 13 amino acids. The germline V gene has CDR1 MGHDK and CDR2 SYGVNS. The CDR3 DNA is TGTGCCAGCAGTGAAGAAAGAGGAGAGACCCAGTACTTC. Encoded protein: CASSEERGETQYF.

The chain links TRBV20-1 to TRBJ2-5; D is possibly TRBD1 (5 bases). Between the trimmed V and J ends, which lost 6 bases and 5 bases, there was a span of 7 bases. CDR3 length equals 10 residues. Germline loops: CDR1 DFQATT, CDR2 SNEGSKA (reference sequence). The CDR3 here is CSAQAETQYF. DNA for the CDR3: TGCAGTGCACAGGCGGAGACCCAGTACTTC.

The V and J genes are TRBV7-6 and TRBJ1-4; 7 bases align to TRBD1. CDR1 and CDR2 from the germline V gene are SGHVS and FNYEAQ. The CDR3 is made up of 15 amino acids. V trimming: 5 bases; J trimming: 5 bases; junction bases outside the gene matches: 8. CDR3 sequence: CASSPLTGLNEKLFF. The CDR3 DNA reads TGTGCCAGCAGCCCGTTGACAGGGTTGAATGAAAAACTGTTTTTT.

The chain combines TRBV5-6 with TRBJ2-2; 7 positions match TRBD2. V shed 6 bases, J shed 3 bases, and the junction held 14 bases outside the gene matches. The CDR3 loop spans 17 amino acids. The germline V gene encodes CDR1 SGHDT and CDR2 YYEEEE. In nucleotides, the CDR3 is TGTGCCAGCAACGGCTTGGGGGGGAGGCCCGACACCGGGGAGCTGTTTTTT. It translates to CASNGLGGRPDTGELFF.

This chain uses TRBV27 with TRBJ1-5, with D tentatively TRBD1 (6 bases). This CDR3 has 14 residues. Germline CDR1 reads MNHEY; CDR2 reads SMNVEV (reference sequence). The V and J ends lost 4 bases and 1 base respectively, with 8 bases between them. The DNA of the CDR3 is TGTGCCAGCAGTTACCAGGGGAGCAATCAGCCCCAGCATTTT. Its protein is CASSYQGSNQPQHF.

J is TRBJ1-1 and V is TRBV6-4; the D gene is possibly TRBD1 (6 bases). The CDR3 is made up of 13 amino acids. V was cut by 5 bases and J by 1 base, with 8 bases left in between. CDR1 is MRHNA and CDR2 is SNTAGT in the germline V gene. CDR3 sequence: CASSSQGNTEAFF. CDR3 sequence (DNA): TGTGCCAGCAGTTCACAGGGGAACACTGAAGCTTTCTTT.